These T cell receptor beta chains were read from a single sample in a study of T cell therapy after organ transplantation. No cognate antigen is known for these TCRs. The method was immunoSEQ multiplex PCR; TCRdb's version includes in-frame clones alone and lacks a portion of them. The top ten hold about 8.7% of the sample, which has approximately 20,000 clones, 65% to 85% seen once. The sequencing here drew on CD8+ T cells from blood, taken after autologous CMV-specific T cell therapy. All receptors come from a human patient who had received a solid organ transplant and had CMV disease. The graft donor may have contributed some T cells. Each CDR3 is given with its conserved first and last residue. A D gene is named only where the DNA matches it firmly. Size values are once, few and many counts, or a class for expanded clones, and some rows have none.

j_call clone_size d_call v_call cdr3_aa cdr3_nt
TRBJ1-1 NA NA TRBV11-2 CASSLGPTTEAFF TGTGCCAGCAGCCTCGGACCGACCACTGAAGCTTTCTTT
TRBJ1-1 NA TRBD1 TRBV7-8 CASSTPTGFGTEAFF TGTGCCAGCAGCACCCCGACAGGGTTTGGCACTGAAGCTTTCTTT
TRBJ1-2 NA TRBD1 TRBV6-5 CASSYTGDLTYGYTF TGTGCCAGCAGTTACACAGGGGATTTGACCTATGGCTACACCTTC
TRBJ2-1 few NA TRBV6-4 CASSDEAGGNNEQFF TGTGCCAGCAGTGACGAGGCGGGTGGAAACAATGAGCAGTTCTTC
TRBJ2-1 NA NA TRBV2 CASSDLGINGANEQFF TGTGCCAGCAGTGACCTAGGGATCAACGGCGCCAATGAGCAGTTCTTC
TRBJ1-2 NA NA TRBV18 CASSPPTPWNYGYTF TGTGCCAGCTCACCACCTACCCCGTGGAACTATGGCTACACCTTC
TRBJ2-7 NA TRBD1 TRBV15 CATRRSTGAIHEQYF TGTGCCACCAGGAGGTCGACAGGGGCTATCCACGAGCAGTACTTC
TRBJ2-3 NA TRBD2 TRBV7-6 CASSLAGLAGSTDTQYF TGTGCCAGCAGCTTAGCGGGACTAGCGGGAAGCACAGATACGCAGTATTTT
TRBJ2-7 once NA TRBV4-3 CASSQEGVPNYEQYF TGCGCCAGCAGCCAAGAGGGCGTCCCGAACTACGAGCAGTACTTC
TRBJ1-1 NA NA TRBV6-6 CASSMNTEAFF TGTGCCAGCAGTATGAACACTGAAGCTTTCTTT
TRBJ2-7 NA NA TRBV19 CASSYGPLPYEQYF TGTGCCAGTAGTTATGGGCCTTTACCCTACGAGCAGTACTTC
TRBJ1-1 few TRBD1 TRBV10-3 CAISLGTGGMNTEAFF TGTGCCATCTCCTTGGGGACAGGGGGCATGAACACTGAAGCTTTCTTT
TRBJ2-1 NA TRBD2 TRBV19 CASKSSGGSYNEQFF TGTGCCAGTAAATCTAGCGGCGGCTCCTACAATGAGCAGTTCTTC
TRBJ1-1 NA TRBD1 TRBV25-1 CASSYRGNTEAFF TGTGCCAGCAGTTACAGGGGGAACACTGAAGCTTTCTTT
TRBJ2-1 NA TRBD1 TRBV4-3 CASSQAIVGQEGIYEQFF TGCGCCAGCAGCCAAGCCATTGTGGGACAGGAAGGTATCTATGAGCAGTTCTTC
TRBJ2-1 NA TRBD2 TRBV12-5 CASGLMTGSNGAGGPRNEQFF TGTGCTAGTGGTTTGATGACAGGGTCAAATGGAGCGGGAGGGCCCCGCAATGAGCAGTTCTTC
TRBJ2-3 NA TRBD2 TRBV9 CASSGGLAASSTDTQYF TGTGCCAGCAGCGGGGGACTAGCGGCGTCTAGCACAGATACGCAGTATTTT
TRBJ1-2 NA TRBD1 TRBV7-9 CASSPQGANYGYTF TGTGCCAGCAGCCCACAGGGGGCGAACTATGGCTACACCTTC
TRBJ2-1 NA TRBD2 TRBV19 CASSMRTSGPYNEQFF TGTGCCAGTAGTATGAGGACTAGCGGGCCTTACAATGAGCAGTTCTTC
TRBJ2-2 NA NA TRBV14 CASSQSQWLGRSSLNTGELFF TGTGCCAGCAGCCAAAGTCAATGGTTGGGAAGGTCCTCTCTGAACACCGGGGAGCTGTTTTTT
TRBJ1-2 NA NA TRBV7-9 CASSFTSDLTPSNYGYTF TGTGCCAGCAGCTTTACTTCGGATCTAACACCGTCTAACTATGGCTACACCTTC
TRBJ2-2 NA TRBD2 TRBV5-4 CASSLLAGGPPGELFF TGTGCCAGCAGCTTGCTAGCGGGAGGGCCCCCCGGGGAGCTGTTTTTT
TRBJ2-3 NA TRBD2 TRBV4-1 CASSQGRLAGQITDTQYF TGCGCCAGCAGCCAAGGGCGACTAGCGGGTCAGATCACAGATACGCAGTATTTT
TRBJ2-7 NA NA TRBV4-3 CASSQDRFTYEQYF TGCGCCAGCAGCCAAGACAGGTTCACCTACGAGCAGTACTTC
TRBJ2-3 NA TRBD1 TRBV6-6 CASSYGSGGTDTQYF TGTGCCAGCAGTTACGGATCAGGGGGAACAGATACGCAGTATTTT
TRBJ2-2 NA NA TRBV4-1 CASSQAGGPGGELFF TGCGCCAGCAGCCAAGCTGGGGGACCAGGCGGGGAGCTGTTTTTT
TRBJ1-5 NA NA TRBV11-2 CASSAGQTSNQPQHF TGTGCCAGCAGCGCCGGACAGACCAGCAATCAGCCCCAGCATTTT
TRBJ2-3 NA TRBD2 TRBV29-1 CSVAGGLVGDTQYF TGCAGCGTTGCCGGGGGGTTGGTAGGGGATACGCAGTATTTT
TRBJ2-3 NA NA TRBV7-9 CASSPPGISTDTQYF TGTGCCAGCAGCCCCCCCGGGATCAGCACAGATACGCAGTATTTT
TRBJ2-5 NA NA TRBV11-2 CASSPGGQGTWETQYF TGTGCCAGCAGCCCGGGGGGCCAGGGAACGTGGGAGACCCAGTACTTC
TRBJ2-1 NA NA TRBV19 CASSIPGDEQFF TGTGCCAGTAGTATACCCGGCGATGAGCAGTTCTTC
TRBJ1-2 once NA TRBV15 CATSPDGTTYGYTF TGTGCCACCAGCCCTGACGGGACGACGTATGGCTACACCTTC
TRBJ2-6 NA TRBD1 TRBV6-5 CASSPGTAGANVLTF TGTGCCAGCAGCCCCGGGACAGCTGGGGCCAACGTCCTGACTTTC
TRBJ2-7 NA NA TRBV6-5 CASSYLGRTSYEQYF TGTGCCAGCAGTTACTTGGGGAGAACTTCCTACGAGCAGTACTTC
TRBJ1-4 NA NA TRBV25-1 CASSEWTAAANEKLFF TGTGCCAGCAGTGAATGGACGGCCGCGGCTAATGAAAAACTGTTTTTT
TRBJ2-1 NA TRBD2 TRBV7-9 CASSFPGLALNNEQFF TGTGCCAGCAGCTTTCCGGGACTAGCCCTTAACAATGAGCAGTTCTTC
TRBJ2-7 large TRBD1 TRBV29-1 CSVEGTGGYEQYF TGCAGCGTTGAAGGGACAGGGGGCTACGAGCAGTACTTC
TRBJ2-7 NA TRBD2 TRBV19 CASSIGLAGGVSMGEQYF TGTGCCAGTAGTATAGGACTAGCGGGAGGAGTGTCAATGGGGGAGCAGTACTTC
TRBJ2-7 once NA TRBV13 CASSLGPDQYEQYF TGTGCCAGCAGCTTAGGCCCGGATCAGTACGAGCAGTACTTC
TRBJ2-1 few TRBD2 TRBV5-6 CASSPTSGVYEQFF TGTGCCAGCAGCCCGACTAGCGGGGTGTATGAGCAGTTCTTC
TRBJ2-7 NA TRBD1 TRBV9 CASSQSGTGIWEQYF TGTGCCAGCAGCCAATCCGGGACAGGGATATGGGAGCAGTACTTC
TRBJ2-3 NA TRBD2 TRBV19 CASSGSAGGWADTQYF TGTGCCAGTAGCGGCTCAGCGGGAGGGTGGGCAGATACGCAGTATTTT
TRBJ2-7 NA NA TRBV19 CASSIVAQRPKEQYF TGTGCCAGTAGTATAGTTGCCCAGCGACCGAAAGAGCAGTACTTC
TRBJ1-3 few NA TRBV19 CASSPFGNTIYF TGTGCCAGTAGTCCATTTGGAAACACCATATATTTT
TRBJ2-2 NA TRBD2 TRBV28 CASSHPGLAATGELFF TGTGCCAGCAGTCACCCGGGGCTAGCGGCGACCGGGGAGCTGTTTTTT
TRBJ2-2 NA TRBD2 TRBV13 CASSPPQRGANTGELFF TGTGCCAGCAGCCCCCCCCAGCGGGGGGCGAACACCGGGGAGCTGTTTTTT
TRBJ1-1 NA NA TRBV19 CASSTDLETEAFF TGTGCCAGTAGTACGGACCTGGAGACTGAAGCTTTCTTT
TRBJ1-1 NA NA TRBV4-2 CASSQDEGRFAFF TGTGCCAGCAGCCAAGATGAGGGGAGGTTCGCTTTCTTT
TRBJ1-5 once NA TRBV9 CASSVGGSSNQPQHF TGTGCCAGCAGCGTAGGAGGATCTAGCAATCAGCCCCAGCATTTT